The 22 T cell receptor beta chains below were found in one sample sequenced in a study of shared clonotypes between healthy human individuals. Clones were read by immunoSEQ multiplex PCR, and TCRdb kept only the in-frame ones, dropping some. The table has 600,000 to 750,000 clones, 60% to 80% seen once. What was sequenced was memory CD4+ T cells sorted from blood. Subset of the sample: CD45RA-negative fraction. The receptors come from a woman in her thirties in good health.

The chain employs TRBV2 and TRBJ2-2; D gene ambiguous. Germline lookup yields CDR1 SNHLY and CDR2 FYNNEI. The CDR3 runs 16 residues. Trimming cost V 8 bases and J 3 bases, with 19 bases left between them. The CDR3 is CASSGPLIGDTGELFF. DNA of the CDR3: TGTGCCAGCTCAGGACCTTTAATTGGGGACACCGGGGAGCTGTTTTTT.

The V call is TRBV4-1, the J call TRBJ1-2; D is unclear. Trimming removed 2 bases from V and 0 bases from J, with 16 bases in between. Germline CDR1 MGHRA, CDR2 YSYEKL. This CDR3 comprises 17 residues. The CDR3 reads CASSQPLRTGTNYGYTF. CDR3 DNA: TGCGCCAGCAGCCAACCGTTGCGGACCGGGACTAACTATGGCTACACCTTC.

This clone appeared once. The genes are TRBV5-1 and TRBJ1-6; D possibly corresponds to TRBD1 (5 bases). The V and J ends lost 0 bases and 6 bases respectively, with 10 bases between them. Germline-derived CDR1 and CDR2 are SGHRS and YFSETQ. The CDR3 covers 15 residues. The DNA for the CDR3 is TGCGCCAGCAGCTTGGTCGGGGGAGGTAATTCACCCCTCCACTTT. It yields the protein CASSLVGGGNSPLHF. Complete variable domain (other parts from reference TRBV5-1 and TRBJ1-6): KAGVTQTPRYLIKTRGQQVTLSCSPISGHRSVSWYQQTPGQGLQFLFEYFSETQRNKGNFPGRFSGRQFSNSRSEMNVSTLELGDSALYLCASSLVGGGNSPLHFGNGTRLTVT.

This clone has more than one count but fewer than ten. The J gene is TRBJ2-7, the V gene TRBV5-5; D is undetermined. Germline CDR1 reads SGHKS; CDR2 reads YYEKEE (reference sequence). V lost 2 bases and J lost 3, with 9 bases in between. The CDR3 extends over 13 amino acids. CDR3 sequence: CASSFSHDYEQYF. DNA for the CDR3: TGTGCCAGCAGCTTCTCCCATGACTACGAGCAGTACTTC.

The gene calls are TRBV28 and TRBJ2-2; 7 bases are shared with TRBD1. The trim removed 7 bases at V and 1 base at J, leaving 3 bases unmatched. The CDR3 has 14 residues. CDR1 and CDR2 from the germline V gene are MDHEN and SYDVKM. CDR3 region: CASKGAQNTGELFF. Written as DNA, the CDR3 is TGTGCCAGCAAGGGGGCACAGAACACCGGGGAGCTGTTTTTT.

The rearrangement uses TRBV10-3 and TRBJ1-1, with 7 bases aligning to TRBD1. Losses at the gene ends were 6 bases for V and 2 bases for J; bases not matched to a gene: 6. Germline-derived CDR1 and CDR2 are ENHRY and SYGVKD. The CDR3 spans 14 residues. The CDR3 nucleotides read TGTGCCATCAGCCCGGGACAGCATAACACTGAAGCTTTCTTT. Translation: CAISPGQHNTEAFF.

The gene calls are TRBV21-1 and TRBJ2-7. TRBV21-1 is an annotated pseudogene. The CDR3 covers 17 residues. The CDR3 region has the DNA TGTGCCAGCAGCAAAGGACGAAGGCGCGTGGGCTCCTACGAGCAGTACTTC. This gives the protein CASSKGRRRVGSYEQYF.

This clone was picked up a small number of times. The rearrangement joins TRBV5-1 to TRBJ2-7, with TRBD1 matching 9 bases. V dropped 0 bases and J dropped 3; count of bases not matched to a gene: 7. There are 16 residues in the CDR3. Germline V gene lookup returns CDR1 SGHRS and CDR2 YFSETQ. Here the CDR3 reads CASSLDGTGPYYEQYF. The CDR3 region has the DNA TGCGCCAGCAGCTTGGATGGGACAGGGCCCTACTACGAGCAGTACTTC. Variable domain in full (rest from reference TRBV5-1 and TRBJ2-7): KAGVTQTPRYLIKTRGQQVTLSCSPISGHRSVSWYQQTPGQGLQFLFEYFSETQRNKGNFPGRFSGRQFSNSRSEMNVSTLELGDSALYLCASSLDGTGPYYEQYFGPGTRLTVT.

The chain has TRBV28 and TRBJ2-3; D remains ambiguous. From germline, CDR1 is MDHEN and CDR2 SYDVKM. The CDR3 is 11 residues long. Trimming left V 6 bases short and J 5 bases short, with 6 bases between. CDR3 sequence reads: CASRSGDTQYF. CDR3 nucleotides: TGTGCCAGCAGGTCGGGAGATACGCAGTATTTT.

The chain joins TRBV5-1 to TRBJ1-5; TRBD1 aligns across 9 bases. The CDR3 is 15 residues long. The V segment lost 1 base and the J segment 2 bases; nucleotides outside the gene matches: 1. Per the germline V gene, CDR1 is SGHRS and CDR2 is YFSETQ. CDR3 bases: TGCGCCAGCAGCTTGACAGGGGGCGGCAATCAGCCCCAGCATTTT. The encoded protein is CASSLTGGGNQPQHF.

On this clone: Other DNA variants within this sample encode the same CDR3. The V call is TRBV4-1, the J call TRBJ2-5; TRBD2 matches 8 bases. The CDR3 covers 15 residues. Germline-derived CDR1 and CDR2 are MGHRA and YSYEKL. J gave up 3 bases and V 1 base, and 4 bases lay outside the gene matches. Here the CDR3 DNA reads TGCGCCAGCAGCCAAGGTCCGGGAGGGGAAGAGACCCAGTACTTC. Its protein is CASSQGPGGEETQYF.

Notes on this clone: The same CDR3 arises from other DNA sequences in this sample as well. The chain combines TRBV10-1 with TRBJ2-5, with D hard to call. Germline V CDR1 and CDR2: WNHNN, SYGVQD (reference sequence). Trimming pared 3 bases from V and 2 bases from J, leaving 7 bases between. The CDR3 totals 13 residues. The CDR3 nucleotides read TGCGCCAGCAGTGACGGCGGTCAAGAGACCCAGTACTTC. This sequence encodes CASSDGGQETQYF.

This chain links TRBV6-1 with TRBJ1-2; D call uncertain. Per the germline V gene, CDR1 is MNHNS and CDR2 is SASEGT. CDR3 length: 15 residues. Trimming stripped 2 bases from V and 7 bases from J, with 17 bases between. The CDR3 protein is CASSETWSPEGGYTF. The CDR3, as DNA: TGTGCCAGCAGTGAAACATGGTCTCCGGAGGGTGGCTACACCTTC.

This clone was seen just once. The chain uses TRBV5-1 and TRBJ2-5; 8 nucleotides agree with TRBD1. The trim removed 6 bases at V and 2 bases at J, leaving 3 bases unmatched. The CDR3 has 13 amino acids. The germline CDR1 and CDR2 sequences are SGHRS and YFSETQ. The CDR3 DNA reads TGCGCCAGCAAATGGACAGGGCAAGAGACCCAGTACTTC. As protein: CASKWTGQETQYF.

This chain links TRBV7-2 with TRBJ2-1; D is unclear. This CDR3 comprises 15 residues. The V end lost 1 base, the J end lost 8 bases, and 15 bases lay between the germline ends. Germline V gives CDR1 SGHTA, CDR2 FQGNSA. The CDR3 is CASSLVVLVQHEQFF. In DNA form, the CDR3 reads TGTGCCAGCAGCTTAGTGGTGTTAGTGCAACATGAGCAGTTCTTC.

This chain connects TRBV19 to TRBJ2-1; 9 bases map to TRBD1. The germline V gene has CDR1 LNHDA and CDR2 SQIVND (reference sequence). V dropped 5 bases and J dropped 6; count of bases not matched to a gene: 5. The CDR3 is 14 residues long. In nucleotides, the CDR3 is TGTGCCAGTAGTCCGGGACAGGGAATCAATGAGCAGTTCTTC. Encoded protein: CASSPGQGINEQFF. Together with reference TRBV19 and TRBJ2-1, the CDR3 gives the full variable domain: DGGITQSPKYLFRKEGQNVTLSCEQNLNHDAMYWYRQDPGQGLRLIYYSQIVNDFQKGDIAEGYSVSREKKESFPLTVTSAQKNPTAFYLCASSPGQGINEQFFGPGTRLTVL.

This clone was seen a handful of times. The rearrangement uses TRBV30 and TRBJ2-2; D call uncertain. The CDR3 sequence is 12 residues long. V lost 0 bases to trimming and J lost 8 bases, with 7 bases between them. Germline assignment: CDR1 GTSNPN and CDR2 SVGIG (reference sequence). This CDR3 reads CAWSVQVGELFF. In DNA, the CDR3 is TGTGCCTGGAGTGTCCAAGTAGGGGAGCTGTTTTTT.

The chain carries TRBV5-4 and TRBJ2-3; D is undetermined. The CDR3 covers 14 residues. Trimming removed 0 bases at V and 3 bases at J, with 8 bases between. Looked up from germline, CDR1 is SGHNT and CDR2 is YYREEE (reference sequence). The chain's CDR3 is CASSLGSYTDTQYF. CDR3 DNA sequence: TGTGCCAGCAGCTTGGGTTCGTATACAGATACGCAGTATTTT.

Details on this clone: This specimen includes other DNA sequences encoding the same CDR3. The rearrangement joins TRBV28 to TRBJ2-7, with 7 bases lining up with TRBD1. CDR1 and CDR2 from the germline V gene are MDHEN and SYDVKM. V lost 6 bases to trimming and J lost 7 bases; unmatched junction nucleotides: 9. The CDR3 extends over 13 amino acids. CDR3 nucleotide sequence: TGTGCCAGCAGCCCGAACAGGGGTTGGGAGCAGTACTTC. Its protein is CASSPNRGWEQYF.

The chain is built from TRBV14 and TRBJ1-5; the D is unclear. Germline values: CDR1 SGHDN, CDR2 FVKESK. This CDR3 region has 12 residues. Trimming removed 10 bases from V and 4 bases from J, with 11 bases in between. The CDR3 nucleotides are TGTGCCACCCCGGACCTTAATCAGCCCCAGCATTTT. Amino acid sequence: CATPDLNQPQHF.

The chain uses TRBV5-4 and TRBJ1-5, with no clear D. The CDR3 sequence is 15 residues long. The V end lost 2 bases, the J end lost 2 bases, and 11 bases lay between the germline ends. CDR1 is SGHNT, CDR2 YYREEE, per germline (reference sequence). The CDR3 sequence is CASSFGWDRNQPQHF. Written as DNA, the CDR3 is TGTGCCAGCAGCTTTGGGTGGGATCGCAATCAGCCCCAGCATTTT.

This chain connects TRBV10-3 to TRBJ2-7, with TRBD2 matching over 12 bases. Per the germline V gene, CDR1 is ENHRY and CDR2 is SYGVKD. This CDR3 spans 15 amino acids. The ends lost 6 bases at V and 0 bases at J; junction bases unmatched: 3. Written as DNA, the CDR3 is TGTGCCATCAGGACTAGCGGGAGAGACTCCTACGAGCAGTACTTC. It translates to CAIRTSGRDSYEQYF.